The T cell receptor beta chain under discussion was sequenced for a study of cytomegalovirus exposure and HLA in healthy donors. Deletions cut 3 bases from V and 1 base from J, with 9 bases between. This CDR3 contains 14 residues. Per the germline V gene, CDR1 is MNHNS and CDR2 is SASEGT. Healthy bone marrow donors formed the donor group. Regarding this clone: What it binds is unknown.

The PCR employed 60 Vbeta primers together with 13 Jbeta primers. As processed by the authors: In a later analysis, the count reached roughly 80 million unique TCR beta chains, with about 12 million shared. Some clones are missing from TCRdb's copy, which holds only in-frame ones; the method was immunoSEQ multiplex PCR. The V and J calls and clone size were taken over from that table, and D and trimming were inferred from the DNA. This repertoire shows roughly 130,000 clones, less than 75% found once; its top ten account for more than 2%. Study-level points and caveats: Most TCR sequences were rare, but some public TCRs occurred in many donors. Versus the approximately 670-donor mean, an Asian-associated ancestry cluster reportedly showed fewer N-insertions in a later analysis.

This chain joins TRBV6-1 and TRBJ1-1; D gene uncertain. This clonotype originated in a woman aged 40 to 50 in good health and CMV-seropositive. The source material was PBMCs. CDR3 region: CASSETHGNTEAFF. The CDR3 bases are TGTGCCAGCAGTGAGACACATGGGAACACTGAAGCTTTCTTT.